The 26 T cell receptor beta chains given below trace back to one sample, sequenced in a study of regulatory T cells in long-lasting Graves disease. Time point in this sample: newly diagnosed GD, antithyroid drugs for less than 3 months. The TCR library used RNA extracted from PBMCs. For TCR beta, libraries came from iRepertoire HTBI primers and Arm-PCR of CDR3 regions. TCRdb ran MiXCR on the multiplex PCR reads and lists one entry per CDR3 protein. Of roughly 510,000 distinct CDR3 sequences in the sample, about 15% were seen once. A further study also used this sample, focusing on T cells in Graves' hyperthyroidism and ophthalmopathy.

The sample here was peripheral blood mononuclear cells (PBMCs), taken at new diagnosis, from a patient treated with antithyroid drugs. The receptors here all came from a man aged 18-30 years with Graves disease.

The chain links TRBV20-1 to TRBJ1-2; D perhaps matches TRBD1 (6 bases). CDR3 size: 13 residues. Germline V gene lookup returns CDR1 DFQATT and CDR2 SNEGSKA (reference sequence). V gave up 6 bases and J gave up 8 bases, with 19 bases separating them. The CDR3 bases are TGCAGTGCCGTGGGGGGGGCGACTCGAGGCTACACCTTC. This encodes CSAVGGATRGYTF.

At least ten counts were recorded for this clonotype. The rearrangement links TRBV7-6 to TRBJ2-1, with TRBD2 matching over 9 bases. This CDR3 is 19 amino acids long. The V segment lost 1 base and the J segment 0 bases; nucleotides outside the gene matches: 10. CDR1 and CDR2 (germline): SGHVS, FNYEAQ. The chain's CDR3 is CASSLVGSGSPSSYNEQFF. The CDR3 region has the DNA TGTGCCAGCAGCTTAGTTGGTAGCGGGAGCCCTAGCTCCTACAATGAGCAGTTCTTC. The full variable domain, its missing parts supplied by reference TRBV7-6 and TRBJ2-1, is GAGVSQSPRYKVTKRGQDVALRCDPISGHVSLYWYRQALGQGPEFLTYFNYEAQQDKSGLPNDRFSAERPEGSISTLTIQRTEQRDSAMYRCASSLVGSGSPSSYNEQFFGPGTRLTVL.

This clonotype was found a few times. The chain links TRBV12-3 or TRBV12-4 to TRBJ2-3; possibly TRBD1 or TRBD2 for D (7 bases each). This CDR3 region has 18 residues. Trimming took off 2 bases at V and 5 bases at J, with 23 bases between the two ends. In nucleotides, the CDR3 is TGTGCCAGCAGTTTACCGGGGGGTAGAGACAGGGCTGAAGATACGCAGTATTTT. Translating gives CASSLPGGRDRAEDTQYF.

V is TRBV4-1 and J is TRBJ2-7; no clear D gene. Germline loops: CDR1 MGHRA, CDR2 YSYEKL. The CDR3 is 14 residues long. The ends were cut back, 5 bases at V and 2 bases at J, with 13 bases in the middle. This chain's CDR3 is CASSSSPTTYEQYF. In nucleotides, the CDR3 is TGCGCCAGCAGCTCCTCGCCGACAACCTACGAGCAGTACTTC.

This clonotype has a count of ten or more. The V and J genes are TRBV5-1 and TRBJ1-1, with 7 positions matching TRBD1. After removal of 5 bases from V and 0 bases from J, the junction contained 4 bases not matched to a gene. Germline V gives CDR1 SGHRS, CDR2 YFSETQ. The CDR3 runs to 14 residues. CDR3 DNA sequence: TGCGCCAGCAGGGAGACAGGGTTGAACACTGAAGCTTTCTTT. Translated: CASRETGLNTEAFF.

The chain combines TRBV5-1 with TRBJ2-1; maybe TRBD2 (5 bases). V lost 1 base and J 7 bases, leaving 15 bases between the germline ends. This CDR3 has 15 amino acids. Germline V gives CDR1 SGHRS, CDR2 YFSETQ. CDR3 nucleotides: TGCGCCAGCAGCTTGACAAACGGGGTGGGGAATGAGCAGTTCTTC. Translated, it gives CASSLTNGVGNEQFF.

As concerns this clonotype: This may be a read error: a much more frequent sequence differs by one nucleotide. The chain joins TRBV3-1 to TRBJ1-5; D gene unclear. V was trimmed by 0 bases and J by 3 bases, leaving 6 bases between them. From germline, CDR1 is LGHDT and CDR2 YNNKEL (reference sequence). The CDR3 contains 14 residues. CDR3 coding DNA: TGTGCCAGCAGCCAAGAAGGATTCAATCAGCCCCAGCATTTT. Its translation is CASSQEGFNQPQHF.

This clonotype was counted ten times or more. This chain connects TRBV28 to TRBJ2-5; D ambiguous. The V end was cut by 8 bases, the J end by 3 bases, with 16 bases between. The CDR3 is made up of 14 amino acids. Germline V gene data show CDR1 as MDHEN and CDR2 as SYDVKM. For the CDR3, the DNA is TGTGCCAGCCTTGACCCGAAAAGCAAAGAGACCCAGTACTTC. Protein sequence: CASLDPKSKETQYF.

This clonotype was counted between two and nine times. The V gene is TRBV5-1, the J gene TRBJ2-7; D possibly corresponds to TRBD1 (6 bases). This CDR3 has 15 amino acids. Trimming stripped 0 bases from V and 3 bases from J, with 13 bases between. Germline CDR1 and CDR2: SGHRS and YFSETQ. The CDR3 sequence is CASSLVGATNYEQYF. The DNA for the CDR3 is TGCGCCAGCAGCTTGGTGGGGGCCACAAACTACGAGCAGTACTTC.

This clonotype was picked up many times. V is TRBV20-1 and J is TRBJ2-7; 7 nucleotides match TRBD2. This CDR3 has 15 residues. Trimming removed 4 bases from V and 2 bases from J; junction bases left unmatched: 11. Per germline, CDR1 DFQATT and CDR2 SNEGSKA (reference sequence). The CDR3 DNA sequence: TGCAGTGCTAAATCCCCTGCGGGAGAGACCTACGAGCAGTACTTC. It yields the protein CSAKSPAGETYEQYF.

This clonotype showed up many times. The rearrangement links TRBV28 to TRBJ2-1; D not certain. Germline V gene data show CDR1 as MDHEN and CDR2 as SYDVKM. There are 12 residues in the CDR3. The V end lost 1 base, the J end lost 8 bases, and 6 bases lay between the germline ends. In DNA form, the CDR3 reads TGTGCCAGCAGTTTATTTGATGATGAGCAGTTCTTC. This gives the protein CASSLFDDEQFF.

This clonotype was seen at least ten times. The chain has TRBV2 and TRBJ2-1; 14 positions match TRBD2. J gave up 9 bases and V 5 bases, and 18 bases lay outside the gene matches. The CDR3 is 19 amino acids. Germline assignment: CDR1 SNHLY and CDR2 FYNNEI. CDR3 sequence reads: CASSHPGLAGGPQSGEQFF. The CDR3 DNA reads as TGTGCCAGCAGTCACCCCGGACTAGCGGGAGGCCCCCAGAGTGGTGAGCAGTTCTTC.

This clonotype showed up just a few times. This chain uses TRBV9 with TRBJ2-2, with D possibly matching TRBD2 (6 bases). The V gene lost 4 bases and the J gene lost 5 bases, with 15 bases spanning the gap. Germline CDR1 is SGDLS and CDR2 is YYNGEE. The CDR3 totals 15 residues. The CDR3, as DNA: TGTGCCAGCAGCATAGCGGAGGGCCGGACCGGGGAGCTGTTTTTT. It translates to CASSIAEGRTGELFF.

This clonotype appeared a few times. The gene calls are TRBV7-9 and TRBJ1-4; TRBD1 matches at 7 bases. CDR1 is SEHNR, CDR2 FQNEAQ, per germline (reference sequence). The junction had 6 bases not matched to a gene; V was cut back by 5 bases and J by 0 bases. This CDR3 spans 16 amino acids. CDR3 amino acids: CASSHDRATTNEKLFF. As DNA, the CDR3 is TGTGCCAGCAGCCACGACAGGGCCACAACTAATGAAAAACTGTTTTTT.

This clonotype was counted many times. J is TRBJ2-7 and V is TRBV7-8, with 11 bases identical to TRBD2. Germline trimming cut 4 bases from V and 2 bases from J; bases unmatched to any gene: 4. The length of the CDR3 is 15 residues. Germline V gene sequence: CDR1 SGHVS, CDR2 FQNEAQ. Here the CDR3 DNA reads TGTGCCAGCAGCTCTTTAGCGGGAGGGACCTACGAGCAGTACTTC. It is translated as CASSSLAGGTYEQYF. The entire variable domain, with the rest obtained from reference TRBV7-8 and TRBJ2-7, is as follows: GAGVSQSPRYKVAKRGQDVALRCDPISGHVSLFWYQQALGQGPEFLTYFQNEAQLDKSGLPSDRFFAERPEGSVSTLKIQRTQQEDSAVYLCASSSLAGGTYEQYFGPGTRLTVT.

The chain has TRBV10-2 and TRBJ2-3; possibly TRBD1 for D (6 bases). Trimming left V 1 base short and J 3 bases short, with 8 bases between. Germline V gene sequence: CDR1 WSHSY, CDR2 SAAADI. The CDR3 covers 14 residues. DNA of the CDR3: TGCGCCAGCAGTGAGTGGGACACGACAGATACGCAGTATTTT. This sequence encodes CASSEWDTTDTQYF.

This clonotype was recorded a few times. The rearrangement uses TRBV4-1 and TRBJ2-1; 9 nucleotides agree with TRBD2. Germline V gene data show CDR1 as MGHRA and CDR2 as YSYEKL. Trimming at V came to 4 bases and at J to 5 bases, leaving 9 bases not matched to a gene. The CDR3 has 16 amino acids. In DNA form, the CDR3 reads TGCGCCAGCAGCCCTGAGGCTAGCGGGGCCCACAATGAGCAGTTCTTC. It codes for CASSPEASGAHNEQFF.

This clonotype appeared many times. The gene calls are TRBV29-1 and TRBJ2-1, with D possibly TRBD1 on 6 matching bases. Trimming stripped 7 bases from V and 3 bases from J, with 13 bases between. This CDR3 comprises 13 residues. Germline CDR1 reads SQVTM; CDR2 reads ANQGSEA. CDR3 sequence reads: CSGTRDIYNEQFF. In DNA, the CDR3 is TGCAGCGGAACCCGGGACATCTACAATGAGCAGTTCTTC.

This clonotype was observed a few times. The rearrangement joins TRBV5-1 to TRBJ2-7, with D perhaps matching TRBD1 (6 bases). In germline, CDR1 is SGHRS, CDR2 YFSETQ. The length of the CDR3 is 13 residues. With 4 bases removed from V and 4 bases from J, the gap between germline ends came to 12 bases. The CDR3 sequence: CASSPDGQYEQYF. Here the CDR3 DNA reads TGCGCCAGCAGCCCTGACGGACAGTACGAGCAGTACTTC.

This clonotype was found a few times. This sequence may be a read error, since a much larger clone differs from it by one base. CDR3 DNA sequence: TGTACCAGCAGCCCCGGCCCAGGGGAGCAGTACTTC. Its translation: CTSSPGPGEQYF. The V call is TRBV7-2, the J call TRBJ2-7; D may be TRBD1 (5 bases). CDR1 and CDR2 (germline): SGHTA, FQGNSA. This CDR3 is built from 12 residues. Trimming stripped 5 bases from V and 7 bases from J, with 12 bases between.

This clonotype was seen a few times. This chain connects TRBV2 to TRBJ2-3; D not certain. The CDR3 totals 13 residues. V lost 4 bases and J lost 4, with 9 bases in between. Germline V gene sequence: CDR1 SNHLY, CDR2 FYNNEI. CDR3 nucleotide sequence: TGTGCCAGCAGTGGGGCATTCCCAGATACGCAGTATTTT. Translation: CASSGAFPDTQYF.

The table lists this clonotype with a few counts. This chain joins TRBV30 and TRBJ2-2; D is tentatively TRBD1 or TRBD2 (5 bases each). Germline V gene data show CDR1 as GTSNPN and CDR2 as SVGIG (reference sequence). Trimming stripped 3 bases from V and 7 bases from J, with 12 bases between. CDR3 length: 13 residues. The CDR3, as DNA: TGTGCCTGGAGGGGGCTGGGGGTCGGGGAGCTGTTTTTT. The encoded protein is CAWRGLGVGELFF. The entire variable domain, with the rest obtained from reference TRBV30 and TRBJ2-2, is as follows: SQTIHQWPATLVQPVGSPLSLECTVEGTSNPNLYWYRQAAGRGLQLLFYSVGIGQISSEVPQNLSASRPQDRQFILSSKKLLLSDSGFYLCAWRGLGVGELFFGEGSRLTVL.

This clonotype was seen many times. The chain links TRBV28 to TRBJ2-1; weak D call: TRBD2 (5 bases). V lost 11 bases to trimming and J lost 8 bases, with 22 bases between them. Germline V lookup: CDR1 MDHEN, CDR2 SYDVKM. The CDR3 has 14 residues. This chain's CDR3 is CAGGENGVVDEQFF. The DNA of the CDR3 is TGTGCCGGCGGTGAAAACGGGGTAGTGGATGAGCAGTTCTTC.

This rearrangement joins TRBV7-9 to TRBJ1-1; D not resolved. The V and J ends lost 1 base and 4 bases respectively, with 13 bases between them. The CDR3 length is 15 residues. The germline gives CDR1 SEHNR, CDR2 FQNEAQ (reference sequence). The CDR3 nucleotides are TGTGCCAGCAGCTTAGGGCCGAGAGTGAGCACTGAAGCTTTCTTT. Translation: CASSLGPRVSTEAFF.

This clonotype was seen more than once but under ten times. The chain combines TRBV7-2 with TRBJ1-5; TRBD1 might be the D (5 bases). Trimming pared 2 bases from V and 5 bases from J, leaving 13 bases between. The CDR3 extends over 15 amino acids. Looked up from germline, CDR1 is SGHTA and CDR2 is FQGNSA. The CDR3 is CASSLTGRTDQPQHF. For the CDR3, the DNA is TGTGCCAGCAGCTTAACGGGACGAACCGATCAGCCCCAGCATTTT.

This clonotype was detected a few times. The chain has TRBV24-1 and TRBJ2-1; D not certain. This CDR3 contains 15 residues. Trimming pared 1 base from V and 8 bases from J, leaving 14 bases between. CDR1 and CDR2 from the germline V gene are KGHDR and SFDVKD. The CDR3 region has the DNA TGTGCCACCAGTGATTTAGGGTCTTCGGTGGATGAGCAGTTCTTC. It encodes CATSDLGSSVDEQFF.